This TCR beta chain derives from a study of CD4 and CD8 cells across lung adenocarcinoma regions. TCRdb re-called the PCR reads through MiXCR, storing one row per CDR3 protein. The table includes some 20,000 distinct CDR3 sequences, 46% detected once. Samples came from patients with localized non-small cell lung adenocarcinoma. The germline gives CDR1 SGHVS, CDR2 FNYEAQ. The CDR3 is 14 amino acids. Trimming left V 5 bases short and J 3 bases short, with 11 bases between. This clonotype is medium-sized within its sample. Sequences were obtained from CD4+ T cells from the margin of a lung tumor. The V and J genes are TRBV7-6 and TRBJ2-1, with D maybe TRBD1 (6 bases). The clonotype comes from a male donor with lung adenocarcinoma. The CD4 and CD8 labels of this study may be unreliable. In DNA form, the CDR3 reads TGTGCCAGCAGCCAACCAGGGGACTACAATGAGCAGTTCTTC. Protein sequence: CASSQPGDYNEQFF.